Listed below are T cell receptor beta chains from one sample, sequenced in a study of identical twins. TCRdb redid the calling of the 5' RACE reads with MiXCR, one entry per CDR3 protein. The sample has fewer than 250,000 distinct CDR3 sequences, approximately 7.9% seen once. This sample also appeared in a second study, on yellow fever vaccine responses in identical twins.

Sample: CD8+ T cells sorted from blood. These receptors were collected from a woman under 30 in good health. The CDR3 runs from the conserved cysteine through the conserved F or W. A D gene is named only where the DNA matches it firmly. Clone sizes are given selectively: once, few, many, or a class where the clone is expanded.

. | many | TRBJ2-7 | TRBV20-1 | CSARDSSYEQYF | TGCAGTGCTAGAGACTCCAGTTACGAGCAGTACTTC
. | few | TRBJ1-1 | TRBV20-1 | CSAPGGTNTEAFF | TGCAGTGCCCCCGGGGGGACGAACACTGAAGCTTTCTTT
. | few | TRBJ2-1 | TRBV11-2 | CASSLADGIYNEQFF | TGTGCCAGCAGCTTAGCGGACGGGATCTACAATGAGCAGTTCTTC
. | few | TRBJ2-2 | TRBV15 | CATSRGQDTGELFF | TGTGCCACCAGCAGAGGACAAGACACCGGGGAGCTGTTTTTT
. | medium-sized | TRBJ2-2 | TRBV12-3/TRBV12-4 | CASSRTGGDTGELFF | TGTGCCAGCAGTCGGACAGGAGGGGACACCGGGGAGCTGTTTTTT
. | few | TRBJ1-1 | TRBV7-6 | CAVFRENTEAFF | TGTGCCGTATTCAGAGAGAACACTGAAGCTTTCTTT
TRBD2 | few | TRBJ2-7 | TRBV24-1 | CATSFQSGGEQYF | TGTGCCACCAGTTTCCAAAGCGGGGGCGAGCAGTACTTC
TRBD2 | many | TRBJ2-3 | TRBV7-8 | CASTQLSGGNTDTQYF | TGTGCCAGCACCCAGCTTAGCGGGGGAAACACAGATACGCAGTATTTT
. | . | TRBJ2-5 | TRBV27 | CASSLWGNQETQYF | TGTGCCAGCAGTTTATGGGGGAACCAAGAGACCCAGTACTTC
. | many | TRBJ2-5 | TRBV15 | CATSRVGGDQETQYF | TGTGCCACCAGCAGAGTTGGCGGCGACCAAGAGACCCAGTACTTC
. | many | TRBJ1-1 | TRBV11-2 | CASSSGGAHTEAFF | TGTGCCAGCAGCAGTGGGGGGGCACACACTGAAGCTTTCTTT
. | many | TRBJ2-5 | TRBV5-1 | CASSLGHWDQETQYF | TGCGCCAGCAGCTTGGGACACTGGGACCAAGAGACCCAGTACTTC
. | . | TRBJ2-5 | TRBV7-9 | CASSSSGYQETQYF | TGTGCCAGCAGCAGTTCGGGGTACCAAGAGACCCAGTACTTC
. | many | TRBJ2-2 | TRBV24-1 | CATSEGAVNTGELFF | TGTGCCACCAGTGAGGGGGCGGTGAACACCGGGGAGCTGTTTTTT
TRBD1 | many | TRBJ2-1 | TRBV15 | CATSTTQTGTEGYNEQFF | TGTGCCACCAGCACGACACAGACCGGGACAGAGGGGTACAATGAGCAGTTCTTC
. | . | TRBJ2-3 | TRBV6-2/TRBV6-3 | CASSPRDTDTQYF | TGTGCCAGCAGTCCCCGGGACACAGATACGCAGTATTTT
TRBD2 | many | TRBJ2-5 | TRBV12-3/TRBV12-4 | CASSPLGRGETQYF | TGTGCCAGCAGCCCCCTCGGGCGGGGGGAGACCCAGTACTTC
. | many | TRBJ2-5 | TRBV3-1 | CASSHRETQYF | TGTGCCAGCAGCCACCGAGAGACCCAGTACTTC
. | . | TRBJ2-5 | TRBV2 | CASSGLETQETQYF | TGTGCCAGCAGTGGCCTGGAAACCCAAGAGACCCAGTACTTC
TRBD1 | many | TRBJ2-3 | TRBV10-3 | CAIKIGTASTDTQYF | TGTGCCATCAAGATCGGGACAGCTAGCACAGATACGCAGTATTTT
. | many | TRBJ2-1 | TRBV5-5 | CASSLAGAEPSYNEQFF | TGTGCCAGCAGCTTGGCAGGAGCGGAGCCCTCCTACAATGAGCAGTTCTTC
TRBD2 | many | TRBJ2-5 | TRBV6-1 | CASSLAGGTQETQYF | TGTGCCAGCAGCCTAGCGGGCGGTACCCAAGAGACCCAGTACTTC
. | few | TRBJ1-1 | TRBV20-1 | CSARDPGGSDTEAFF | TGCAGTGCTAGAGATCCGGGGGGCTCGGACACTGAAGCTTTCTTT
. | many | TRBJ2-1 | TRBV10-2 | CASSEGWEQFF | TGCGCCAGCAGTGAGGGTTGGGAGCAGTTCTTC
. | many | TRBJ2-7 | TRBV28 | CASSPSRDEQYF | TGTGCCAGCAGTCCCTCCCGGGACGAGCAGTACTTC
. | few | TRBJ2-5 | TRBV4-1 | CASSPGTFKETQYF | TGCGCCAGCAGCCCCGGGACGTTTAAAGAGACCCAGTACTTC
. | many | TRBJ1-1 | TRBV29-1 | CSGNRNTEAFF | TGCAGCGGGAACAGGAACACTGAAGCTTTCTTT
TRBD2 | . | TRBJ2-1 | TRBV12-3/TRBV12-4 | CASSASSGTSDREQFF | TGTGCCAGCAGTGCCTCCTCCGGGACTAGTGATAGGGAGCAGTTCTTC